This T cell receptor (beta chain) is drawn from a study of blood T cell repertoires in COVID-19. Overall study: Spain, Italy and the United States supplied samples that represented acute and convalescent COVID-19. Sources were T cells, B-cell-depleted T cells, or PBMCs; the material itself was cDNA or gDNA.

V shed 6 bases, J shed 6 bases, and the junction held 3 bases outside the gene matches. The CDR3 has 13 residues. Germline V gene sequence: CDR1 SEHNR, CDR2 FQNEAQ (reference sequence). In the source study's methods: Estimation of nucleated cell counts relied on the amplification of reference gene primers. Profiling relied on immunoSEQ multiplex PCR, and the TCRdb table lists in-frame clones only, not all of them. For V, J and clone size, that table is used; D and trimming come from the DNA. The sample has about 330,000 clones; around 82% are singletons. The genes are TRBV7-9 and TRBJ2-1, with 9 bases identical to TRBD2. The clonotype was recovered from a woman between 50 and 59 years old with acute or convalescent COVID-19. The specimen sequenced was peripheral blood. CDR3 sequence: CASSSGSTNEQFF. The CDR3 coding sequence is TGTGCCAGCAGTAGCGGGAGTACCAATGAGCAGTTCTTC.